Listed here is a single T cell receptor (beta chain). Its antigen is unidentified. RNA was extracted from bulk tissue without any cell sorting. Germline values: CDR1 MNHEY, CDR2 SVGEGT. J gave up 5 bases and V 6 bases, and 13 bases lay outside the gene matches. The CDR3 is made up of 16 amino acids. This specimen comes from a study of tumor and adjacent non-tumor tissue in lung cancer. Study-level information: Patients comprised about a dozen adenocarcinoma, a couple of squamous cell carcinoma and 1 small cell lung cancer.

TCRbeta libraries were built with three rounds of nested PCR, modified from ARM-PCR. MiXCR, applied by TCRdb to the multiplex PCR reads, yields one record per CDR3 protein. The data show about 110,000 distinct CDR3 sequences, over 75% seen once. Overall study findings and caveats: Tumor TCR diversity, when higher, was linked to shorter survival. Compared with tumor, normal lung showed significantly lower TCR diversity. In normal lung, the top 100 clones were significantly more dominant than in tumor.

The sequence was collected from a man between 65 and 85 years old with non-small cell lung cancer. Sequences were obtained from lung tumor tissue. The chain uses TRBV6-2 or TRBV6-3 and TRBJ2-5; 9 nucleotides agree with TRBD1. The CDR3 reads CASSTRGQGNRETQYF. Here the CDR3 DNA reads TGTGCCAGCAGCACCCGTGGACAGGGGAATCGGGAGACCCAGTACTTC.